A selection of T cell receptor beta chains follows, all from one sample in a study of long-term antiretroviral therapy in people with HIV. Clones were sequenced by immunoSEQ multiplex PCR, and TCRdb holds only the in-frame ones, with some missing. The sample shows tens of thousands of clones, 81% of them seen only once. This specimen was unsorted PBMCs, taken 1.5 years after starting antiretroviral therapy. Receptors were obtained from a man aged 25-45 years with HIV. Both conserved end residues are part of each CDR3. A D gene is named only where the DNA matches it firmly. Size is stated for part of the rows, as once, few or many counts, or as a class when the clone is expanded.

TRBV7-9	TRBD1	-	TRBJ1-2	CASSLTAGGANYGYTF	TGTGCCAGCAGCTTAACGGCAGGGGGAGCTAACTATGGCTACACCTTC
TRBV18	TRBD1	-	TRBJ2-7	CASSPSTGAFDEQYF	TGTGCCAGCTCCCCCTCGACAGGGGCATTCGACGAGCAGTACTTC
TRBV7-8	-	-	TRBJ2-1	CASSLAHNNEQFF	TGTGCCAGCAGCTTAGCACATAACAATGAGCAGTTCTTC
TRBV19	-	-	TRBJ1-4	CASSVAEDEKLFF	TGTGCCAGTAGTGTCGCAGAGGATGAAAAACTGTTTTTT
TRBV6-1	TRBD1	-	TRBJ1-1	CASRGQGWNTEAFF	TGTGCCAGCAGAGGACAGGGGTGGAACACTGAAGCTTTCTTT
TRBV7-8	-	once	TRBJ1-1	CASSHLGAGERRAFF	TGTGCCAGCAGCCACCTTGGGGCAGGGGAGAGGAGAGCTTTCTTT
TRBV6-5	-	-	TRBJ1-2	CASTPKDILVHGYTF	TGTGCCAGCACCCCGAAGGACATTTTAGTGCATGGCTACACCTTC
TRBV7-3	-	-	TRBJ1-5	CASRREASNQPQHF	TGTGCCAGCAGACGGGAGGCGAGCAATCAGCCCCAGCATTTT
TRBV28	TRBD2	-	TRBJ2-7	CASSGSGGPSYEQYF	TGTGCCAGCAGTGGGAGCGGGGGGCCTTCCTACGAGCAGTACTTC
TRBV7-9	-	-	TRBJ2-3	CASSLLSGADTQYF	TGTGCCAGCAGCTTATTGTCAGGGGCAGATACGCAGTATTTT